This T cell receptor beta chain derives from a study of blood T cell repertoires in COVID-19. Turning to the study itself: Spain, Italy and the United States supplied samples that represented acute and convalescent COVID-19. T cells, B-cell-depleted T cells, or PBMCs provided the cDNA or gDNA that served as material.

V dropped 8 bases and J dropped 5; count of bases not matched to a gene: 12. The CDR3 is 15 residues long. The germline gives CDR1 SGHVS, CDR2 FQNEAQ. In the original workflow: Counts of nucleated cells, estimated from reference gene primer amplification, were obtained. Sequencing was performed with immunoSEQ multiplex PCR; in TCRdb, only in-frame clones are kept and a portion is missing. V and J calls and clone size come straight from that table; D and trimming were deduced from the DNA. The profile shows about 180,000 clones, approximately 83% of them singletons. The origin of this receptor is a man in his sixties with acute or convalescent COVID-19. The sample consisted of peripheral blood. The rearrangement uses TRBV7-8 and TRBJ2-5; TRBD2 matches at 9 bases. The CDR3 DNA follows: TGTGCCAGCTCTCCCTGGCGGGAGGGCCGGGAGACCCAGTACTTC. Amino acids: CASSPWREGRETQYF.